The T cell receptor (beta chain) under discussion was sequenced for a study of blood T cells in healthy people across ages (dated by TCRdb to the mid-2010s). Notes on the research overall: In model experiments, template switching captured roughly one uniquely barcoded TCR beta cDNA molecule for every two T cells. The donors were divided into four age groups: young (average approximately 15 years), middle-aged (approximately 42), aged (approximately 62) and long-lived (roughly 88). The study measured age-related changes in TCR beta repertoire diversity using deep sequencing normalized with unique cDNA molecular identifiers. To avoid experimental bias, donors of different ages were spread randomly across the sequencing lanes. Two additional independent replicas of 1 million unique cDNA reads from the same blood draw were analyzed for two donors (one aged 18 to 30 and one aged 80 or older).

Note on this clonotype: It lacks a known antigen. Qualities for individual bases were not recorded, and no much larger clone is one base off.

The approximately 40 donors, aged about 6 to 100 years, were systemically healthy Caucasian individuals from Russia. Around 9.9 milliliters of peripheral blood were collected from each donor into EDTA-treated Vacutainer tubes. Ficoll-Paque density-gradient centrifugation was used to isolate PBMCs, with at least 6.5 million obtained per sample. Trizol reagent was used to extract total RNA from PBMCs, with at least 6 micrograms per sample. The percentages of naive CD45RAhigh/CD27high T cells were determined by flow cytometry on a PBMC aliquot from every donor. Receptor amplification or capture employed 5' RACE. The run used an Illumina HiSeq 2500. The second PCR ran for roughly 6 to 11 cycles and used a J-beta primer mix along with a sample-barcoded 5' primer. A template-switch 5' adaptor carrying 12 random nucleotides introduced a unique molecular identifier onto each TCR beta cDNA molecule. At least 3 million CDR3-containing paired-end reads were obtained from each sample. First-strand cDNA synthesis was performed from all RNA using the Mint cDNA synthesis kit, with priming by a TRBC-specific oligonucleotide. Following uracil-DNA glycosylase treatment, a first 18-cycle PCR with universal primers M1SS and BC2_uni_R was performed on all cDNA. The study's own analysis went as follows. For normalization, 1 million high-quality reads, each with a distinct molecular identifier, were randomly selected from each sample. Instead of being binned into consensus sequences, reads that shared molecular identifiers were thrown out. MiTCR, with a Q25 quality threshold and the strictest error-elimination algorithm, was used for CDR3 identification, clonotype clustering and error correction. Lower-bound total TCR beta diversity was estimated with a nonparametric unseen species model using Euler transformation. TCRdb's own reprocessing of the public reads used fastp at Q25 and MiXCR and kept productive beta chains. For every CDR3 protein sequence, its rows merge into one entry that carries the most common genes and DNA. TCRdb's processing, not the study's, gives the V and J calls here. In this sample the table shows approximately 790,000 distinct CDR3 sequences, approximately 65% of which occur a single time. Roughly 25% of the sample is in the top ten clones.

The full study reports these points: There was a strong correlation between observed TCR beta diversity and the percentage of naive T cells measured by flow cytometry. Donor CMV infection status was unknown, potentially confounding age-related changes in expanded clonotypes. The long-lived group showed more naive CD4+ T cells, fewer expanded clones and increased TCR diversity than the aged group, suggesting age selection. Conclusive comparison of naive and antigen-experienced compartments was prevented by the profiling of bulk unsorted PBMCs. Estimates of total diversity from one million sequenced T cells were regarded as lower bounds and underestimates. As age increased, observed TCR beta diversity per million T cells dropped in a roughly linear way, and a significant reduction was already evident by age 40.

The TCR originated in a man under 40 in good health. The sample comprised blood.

In nucleotide form, the sequence is TGTGCCAGCAGCGAAGAGGAAAATGAAAAACTGTTTTTT. The resulting protein is CASSEEENEKLFF. The sequence is built from TRBV7-9 and TRBJ1-4; the D segment cannot be called with confidence. The V end loses 5 bases and the J end loses 5 bases, and a stretch of 9 bases separates them. The CDR3 spans 13 residues, from the cysteine through the phenylalanine. Only the CDR3 region is kept as DNA, spanning 39 bases read in frame from base 1. CDR1 is given as SEHNR and CDR2 as FQNEAQ, both from the germline V gene (reference sequence).